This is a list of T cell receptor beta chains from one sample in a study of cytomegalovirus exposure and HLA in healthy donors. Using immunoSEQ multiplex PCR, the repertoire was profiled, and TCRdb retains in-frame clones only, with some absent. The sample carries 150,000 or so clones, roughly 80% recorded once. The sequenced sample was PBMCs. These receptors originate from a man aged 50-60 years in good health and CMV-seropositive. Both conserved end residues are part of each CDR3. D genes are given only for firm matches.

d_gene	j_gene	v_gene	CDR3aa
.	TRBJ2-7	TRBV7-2	CASSLGLIYEQYF
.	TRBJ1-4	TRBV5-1	CASSSGISGGSEKLFF
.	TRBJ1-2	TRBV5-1	CASSFGDYGYTF
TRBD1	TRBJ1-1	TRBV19	CASTRTGGSGTEAFF
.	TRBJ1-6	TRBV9	CASSGEGSKSPLHF
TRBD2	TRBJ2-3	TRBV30	CAWSFELAGTTDTQYF
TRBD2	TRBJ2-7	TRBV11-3	CASSLRTSGPYEQYF
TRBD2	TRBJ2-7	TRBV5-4	CASSLIIQAGVAYEQYF
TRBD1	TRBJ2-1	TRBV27	CASRPYGQGSNEQFF
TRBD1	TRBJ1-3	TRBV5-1	CASSLGTDRTGNTIYF
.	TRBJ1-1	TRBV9	CASSPGQRENTEAFF
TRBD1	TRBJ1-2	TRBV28	CASTQGARYGYTF
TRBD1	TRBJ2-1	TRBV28	CASRPTQGAYNEQFF
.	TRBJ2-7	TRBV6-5	CASGGQSVLDEQYF
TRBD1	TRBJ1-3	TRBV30	CAWSIRDRVSGNTIYF
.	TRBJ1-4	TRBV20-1	CSAWREKLFF
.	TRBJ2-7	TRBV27	CASSFARHYEQYF
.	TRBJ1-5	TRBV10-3	CAITREPQHF
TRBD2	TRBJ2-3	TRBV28	CASIPPLADLTDTQYF
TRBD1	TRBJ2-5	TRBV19	CASSSGQGGETQYF
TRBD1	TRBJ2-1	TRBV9	CASSRDRGTYNEQFF
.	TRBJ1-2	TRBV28	CASSLSGNYGYTF
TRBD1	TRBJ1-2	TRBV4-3	CASSAPAGQGNYGYTF
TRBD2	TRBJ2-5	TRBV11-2	CASSPTGGRAGATQYF
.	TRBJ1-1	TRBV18	CASSPSGLGTEAFF
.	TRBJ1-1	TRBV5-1	CASSLDFAPRTEAFF
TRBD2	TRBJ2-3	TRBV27	CASSLVAGGPADTQYF
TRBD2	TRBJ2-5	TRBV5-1	CASTLAGQETQYF
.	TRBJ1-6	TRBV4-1	CASSQAWGAGNSPLHF
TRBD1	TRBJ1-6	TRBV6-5	CASSYSGTVNSPLHF
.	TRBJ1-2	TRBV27	CASSPQSGGGGGYTF
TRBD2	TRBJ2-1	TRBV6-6	CASSYGTSREQFF
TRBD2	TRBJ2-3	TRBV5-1	CASGRSSGISDTQYF
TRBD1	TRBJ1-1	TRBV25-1	CASSEGQNMNTEAFF
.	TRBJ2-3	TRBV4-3	CASSQHGSKKGTDTQYF
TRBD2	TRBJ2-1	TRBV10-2	CASRLAGNNEQFF
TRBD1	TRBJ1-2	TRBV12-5	CASGSPPGQAPVGYNGYTF
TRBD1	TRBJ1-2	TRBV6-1	CASSRDSFYGYTF
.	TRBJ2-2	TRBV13	CASRLTGTGELFF
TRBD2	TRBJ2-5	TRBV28	CASSHQGGETQYF
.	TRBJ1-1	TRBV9	CASSGNTGYNTEAFF
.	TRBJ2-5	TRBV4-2	CASSQGGVKETQYF
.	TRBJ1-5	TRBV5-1	CASSAYPGLINQPQHF
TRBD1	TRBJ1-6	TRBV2	CATLQGRNSPLHF
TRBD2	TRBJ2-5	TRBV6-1	CASSEWGGRETQYF